What follows are 26 T cell receptor beta chains derived from one specimen sequenced in a study of CD8 T cells in Susac syndrome. Reverse transcription used 0.5 to 1 ug RNA and random hexamers. TCRdb reprocessed the immunoSEQ multiplex PCR reads via MiXCR and lists one record per CDR3 protein. The table has under 200,000 distinct CDR3 sequences, 85% to 95% seen once. Sequenced sample: CD8+ T cells from PBMCs. These receptors were collected from a human donor with multiple sclerosis.

The chain employs TRBV9 and TRBJ2-2, with D possibly being TRBD1 or TRBD2 (5 bases each). The CDR3 has 12 amino acids. V lost 8 bases to trimming and J lost 7 bases, with 12 bases between them. From germline, CDR1 is SGDLS and CDR2 YYNGEE. The CDR3 DNA sequence: TGTGCCAGTGAGGGGTTCGGCGGGGAGCTGTTTTTT. It yields the protein CASEGFGGELFF.

CDR3 sequence (DNA): TGTGCCAGCGGACTAGCGGACAATGAGCAGTTCTTC. Its protein product is CASGLADNEQFF. This chain joins TRBV9 and TRBJ2-1, with TRBD2 matching over 10 bases. Germline CDR1 reads SGDLS; CDR2 reads YYNGEE. J lost 5 bases, V lost 7 bases, and 0 bases had no gene match. The CDR3 totals 12 residues.

The V gene is TRBV20-1, the J gene TRBJ2-1; 8 positions agree with TRBD2. Germline V lookup: CDR1 DFQATT, CDR2 SNEGSKA (reference sequence). V gave up 2 bases and J gave up 6 bases; unmatched junction bases: 9. This CDR3 region has 15 residues. This chain's CDR3 is CSARNLGTSINEQFF. CDR3 DNA: TGCAGTGCTAGAAACCTCGGGACTAGTATCAATGAGCAGTTCTTC.

J is TRBJ1-2 and V is TRBV27; D call uncertain. The V gene lost 5 bases and the J gene lost 8 bases, with 15 bases spanning the gap. The CDR3 consists of 13 residues. Per germline, CDR1 MNHEY and CDR2 SMNVEV (reference sequence). The CDR3 spells CASSPKSGRGYTF. The CDR3 coding sequence is TGTGCCAGCAGTCCGAAGTCTGGTAGGGGCTACACCTTC.

This clonotype was detected only once. The rearrangement uses TRBV19 and TRBJ1-2; D is ambiguous. The CDR3 consists of 14 residues. V lost 5 bases and J 6 bases, leaving 16 bases between the germline ends. Germline CDR1 is LNHDA and CDR2 is SQIVND (reference sequence). CDR3 sequence (DNA): TGTGCCAGTAGTCCCCGGTTGGGAGTCGATGGCTACACCTTC. Amino acids: CASSPRLGVDGYTF.

CDR3 loop: CASSQVYRGETQYF. CDR3 sequence (DNA): TGCGCCAGCAGCCAAGTTTACCGGGGGGAGACCCAGTACTTC. V gene TRBV4-1 combines with J gene TRBJ2-5; TRBD2 is a possible D gene (6 bases). With 1 base removed from V and 5 bases from J, the gap between germline ends came to 11 bases. Looked up from germline, CDR1 is MGHRA and CDR2 is YSYEKL. The CDR3 spans 14 residues.

CDR3 sequence: CASSYSTPGLETYEQYF. The CDR3 DNA sequence: TGTGCCAGCAGTTATTCTACCCCGGGACTAGAGACCTACGAGCAGTACTTC. The chain uses TRBV6-5 and TRBJ2-7; 8 bases match TRBD2. The CDR3 sequence is 17 residues long. J gave up 2 bases and V 3 bases, and 12 bases lay outside the gene matches. CDR1 is MNHEY and CDR2 is SVGAGI in the germline V gene.

The genes are TRBV11-2 and TRBJ2-5; 8 nucleotides line up with TRBD2. Germline V gene data show CDR1 as SGHAT and CDR2 as FQNNGV. J gave up 2 bases and V 5 bases, and 10 bases lay outside the gene matches. This CDR3 has 16 amino acids. The chain's CDR3 is CASSGQPGLGQETQYF. CDR3 in DNA: TGTGCCAGCAGCGGACAGCCGGGACTAGGGCAAGAGACCCAGTACTTC.

This sequence joins TRBV5-6 and TRBJ2-1; D is undetermined. The CDR3 contains 15 residues. Germline CDR1 is SGHDT and CDR2 is YYEEEE. Trimming cost V 0 bases and J 4 bases, with 11 bases left between them. Written as DNA, the CDR3 is TGTGCCAGCAGCTTGGAGGATCTCCCATACAATGAGCAGTTCTTC. Translating it yields CASSLEDLPYNEQFF.

The gene calls are TRBV18 and TRBJ1-1, with D possibly matching TRBD1 (5 bases). Germline-derived CDR1 and CDR2 are KGHSH and LQKENI. CDR3 size: 17 residues. Between the trimmed V and J ends, which lost 3 bases and 5 bases, there was a span of 22 bases. In DNA, the CDR3 is TGTGCCAGCTCACCGCAGGTTGTACGGGGGGTTGGGACTGAAGCTTTCTTT. Its protein product is CASSPQVVRGVGTEAFF.

This clonotype was detected only once. The V and J genes are TRBV27 and TRBJ1-5, with 7 bases lining up with TRBD1. This CDR3 has 15 amino acids. The V gene's germline CDR1 is MNHEY and CDR2 SMNVEV (reference sequence). The junction had 12 bases not matched to a gene; V was cut back by 6 bases and J by 7 bases. CDR3 residues: CASSLTGITGQPQHF. The CDR3 nucleotides read TGTGCCAGCAGCTTGACAGGGATCACAGGACAGCCCCAGCATTTT.

The chain has TRBV5-6 and TRBJ1-5; a weak D match, TRBD1 (6 bases). The germline gives CDR1 SGHDT, CDR2 YYEEEE. The CDR3 runs 16 residues. The V end was cut by 3 bases, the J end by 4 bases, with 17 bases between. In DNA form, the CDR3 reads TGTGCCAGCAGCTCCGGACGGGGGGCGTTAAATCAGCCCCAGCATTTT. Translating gives CASSSGRGALNQPQHF.

The chain has TRBV15 and TRBJ1-6; 7 positions agree with TRBD1. CDR3 length: 12 amino acids. Germline trimming cut 3 bases from V and 13 bases from J; bases unmatched to any gene: 3. The germline V gene encodes CDR1 LNHNV and CDR2 YYDKDF (reference sequence). The CDR3 is CATSSPQGPLHF. The CDR3, as DNA: TGTGCCACCAGCAGCCCACAGGGGCCCCTCCACTTT.

The chain carries TRBV7-9 and TRBJ1-1, with no clear D. The CDR3 contains 13 residues. Trimming left V 3 bases short and J 4 bases short, with 9 bases between. CDR1 and CDR2 (germline): SEHNR, FQNEAQ (reference sequence). The CDR3 here is CASSFGAPTEAFF. In nucleotides, the CDR3 is TGTGCCAGCAGCTTCGGTGCGCCCACTGAAGCTTTCTTT. Using reference TRBV7-9 and TRBJ1-1 for the parts outside the CDR3, the full variable domain is DTGVSQNPRHKITKRGQNVTFRCDPISEHNRLYWYRQTLGQGPEFLTYFQNEAQLEKSRLLSDRFSAERPKGSFSTLEIQRTEQGDSAMYLCASSFGAPTEAFFGQGTRLTVV.

This clonotype was recorded only once. The chain combines TRBV29-1 with TRBJ2-4; possibly TRBD1 or TRBD2 for D (6 bases each). The V gene lost 7 bases and the J gene lost 9 bases, with 13 bases spanning the gap. CDR1 is SQVTM and CDR2 is ANQGSEA in the germline V gene. This CDR3 spans 11 amino acids. The chain's CDR3 is CSARGEGIQYF. As DNA, the CDR3 is TGCAGCGCTAGGGGGGAAGGCATTCAGTACTTC.

The chain combines TRBV18 with TRBJ2-6, with D possibly TRBD2 on 5 matching bases. Germline assignment: CDR1 KGHSH and CDR2 LQKENI. V lost 6 bases and J lost 4, with 13 bases in between. The CDR3 is 15 amino acids. The CDR3 reads CASSGEFTGANVLTF. As DNA, the CDR3 is TGTGCCAGCTCGGGAGAATTTACCGGGGCCAACGTCCTGACTTTC.

The genes are TRBV20-1 and TRBJ2-5, with no clear D. V shed 3 bases and J shed 2 bases, with 13 bases lying between them. This CDR3 is 14 amino acids long. Per germline, CDR1 DFQATT and CDR2 SNEGSKA (reference sequence). CDR3 loop: CSASSLERQETQYF. The DNA for the CDR3 is TGCAGTGCTAGCAGCCTAGAGAGGCAAGAGACCCAGTACTTC.

This clonotype was counted only a few times. The J gene is TRBJ2-3, the V gene TRBV5-6, with 9 bases lining up with TRBD1. The CDR3 has 15 amino acids. Germline-derived CDR1 and CDR2 are SGHDT and YYEEEE. J was trimmed by 3 bases and V by 4 bases; bases with no gene match: 6. Written as DNA, the CDR3 is TGTGCCAGCAGCGTACAGGGGGCTAGTACAGATACGCAGTATTTT. Translating gives CASSVQGASTDTQYF.

The DNA of the CDR3 is TGTGCCAGCAGTCCACTCAGGGCCGGGGAGCAGTTCTTC. It specifies CASSPLRAGEQFF. The rearrangement links TRBV28 to TRBJ2-1; possible D gene TRBD1, 5 bases. Trimming pared 5 bases from V and 10 bases from J, leaving 15 bases between. Germline CDR1 is MDHEN and CDR2 is SYDVKM. The CDR3 runs 13 residues. Looking up the rest from reference TRBV28 and TRBJ2-1 gives the full variable domain: DVKVTQSSRYLVKRTGEKVFLECVQDMDHENMFWYRQDPGLGLRLIYFSYDVKMKEKGDIPEGYSVSREKKERFSLILESASTNQTSMYLCASSPLRAGEQFFGPGTRLTVL.

The CDR3 spells CASSEKGLARQSYEQYF. The DNA of the CDR3 is TGCGCCAGCAGCGAGAAGGGACTAGCGCGACAATCCTACGAGCAGTACTTC. The rearrangement links TRBV5-1 to TRBJ2-7, with 10 bases identical to TRBD2. The CDR3 is 17 residues long. The V gene's germline CDR1 is SGHRS and CDR2 YFSETQ. J lost 1 base, V lost 4 bases, and 11 bases had no gene match. Looking up the rest from reference TRBV5-1 and TRBJ2-7 gives the full variable domain: KAGVTQTPRYLIKTRGQQVTLSCSPISGHRSVSWYQQTPGQGLQFLFEYFSETQRNKGNFPGRFSGRQFSNSRSEMNVSTLELGDSALYLCASSEKGLARQSYEQYFGPGTRLTVT.

This clonotype was detected only once. The chain couples TRBV2 to TRBJ1-2; D remains unclear. CDR3 length: 15 amino acids. The germline gives CDR1 SNHLY, CDR2 FYNNEI. V was shortened by 5 bases and J by 4 bases, with 17 bases between the two germline ends. CDR3 residues: CASSRRTLKGYGYTF. The DNA of the CDR3 is TGTGCCAGCAGTCGAAGGACGCTTAAAGGCTATGGCTACACCTTC.

The CDR3 bases are TGTGCCAGCAGCTCAACGGGGGACCTAGGTGAGGGCTACACCTTC. It translates to CASSSTGDLGEGYTF. The chain carries TRBV7-3 and TRBJ1-2; TRBD1 might be the D (5 bases). The V end lost 4 bases, the J end lost 8 bases, and 20 bases lay between the germline ends. Germline CDR1 reads SGHTA; CDR2 reads FQGTGA. The CDR3 runs 15 residues. Complete variable domain (other parts from reference TRBV7-3 and TRBJ1-2): GAGVSQTPSNKVTEKGKYVELRCDPISGHTALYWYRQSLGQGPEFLIYFQGTGAADDSGLPNDRFFAVRPEGSVSTLKIQRTERGDSAVYLCASSSTGDLGEGYTFGSGTRLTVV.

This chain joins TRBV11-2 and TRBJ2-7; D possibly corresponds to TRBD2 (6 bases). Trimming removed 1 base at V and 3 bases at J, with 16 bases between. Germline lookup yields CDR1 SGHAT and CDR2 FQNNGV. The CDR3 is made up of 16 amino acids. CDR3 region: CASSLVVSGLYYEQYF. The CDR3 DNA sequence: TGTGCCAGCAGCTTAGTGGTATCGGGACTGTACTACGAGCAGTACTTC.

The rearrangement links TRBV29-1 to TRBJ2-1; possible D gene TRBD1, 5 bases. V gave up 6 bases and J gave up 10 bases, with 13 bases separating them. The CDR3 extends over 11 amino acids. CDR1 SQVTM and CDR2 ANQGSEA come from the germline V gene. CDR3 nucleotide sequence: TGCAGCGTCTTAGACAGCCCAGAGCAGTTCTTC. The encoded protein is CSVLDSPEQFF.

The V gene is TRBV14, the J gene TRBJ1-1; D gene uncertain. CDR1 is SGHDN, CDR2 FVKESK, per germline. CDR3 size: 11 residues. Trimming pared 2 bases from V and 11 bases from J, leaving 9 bases between. The CDR3 loop is CASSQWFVAFF. The DNA of the CDR3 is TGTGCCAGCAGCCAATGGTTCGTCGCTTTCTTT.

The V call is TRBV4-1, the J call TRBJ1-6, with D tentatively TRBD1 (6 bases). The V end lost 4 bases, the J end lost 2 bases, and 12 bases lay between the germline ends. Germline V gene sequence: CDR1 MGHRA, CDR2 YSYEKL. The CDR3 contains 16 residues. This CDR3 reads CASSPRDTTYNSPLHF. In DNA form, the CDR3 reads TGCGCCAGCAGCCCTCGGGACACCACCTATAATTCACCCCTCCACTTT.